The 5 T cell receptor beta chains presented below share a single source sample, sequenced in a study of cytomegalovirus exposure and HLA in healthy donors. 60 Vbeta and 13 Jbeta primers were used in PCR. Clones were read by immunoSEQ multiplex PCR, and TCRdb kept only the in-frame ones, dropping some. Here the sample table reports under 65,000 clones. The sequenced sample was PBMCs. Receptors were obtained from a woman in her late teens or twenties in good health and CMV-seronegative.

The chain combines TRBV11-2 with TRBJ2-1, with TRBD1 identical over 8 bases. V lost 5 bases and J lost 11; bases outside the gene matches: 11. The CDR3 covers 14 residues. Germline V CDR1 and CDR2: SGHAT, FQNNGV. The CDR3 region has the DNA TGTGCCAGCAGCCCGGGGGACAGGAGTGATCAGCAGTTCTTC. It yields the protein CASSPGDRSDQQFF. Filled out from reference TRBV11-2 and TRBJ2-1, the complete variable domain reads EAGVAQSPRYKIIEKRQSVAFWCNPISGHATLYWYQQILGQGPKLLIQFQNNGVVDDSQLPKDRFSAERLKGVDSTLKIQPAKLEDSAVYLCASSPGDRSDQQFFGPGTRLTVL.

The chain combines TRBV5-6 with TRBJ1-6, with TRBD1 as a possible D gene (6 bases). Trimming removed 4 bases at V and 9 bases at J, with 17 bases between. Germline-derived CDR1 and CDR2 are SGHDT and YYEEEE. The CDR3 extends over 15 amino acids. The CDR3 bases are TGTGCCAGCAGCCTTATCCCAGTACAGGGTTCACCCCTCCACTTT. The encoded protein is CASSLIPVQGSPLHF. The whole variable domain, remainder taken from reference TRBV5-6 and TRBJ1-6, is DAGVTQSPTHLIKTRGQQVTLRCSPKSGHDTVSWYQQALGQGPQFIFQYYEEEERQRGNFPDRFSGHQFPNYSSELNVNALLLGDSALYLCASSLIPVQGSPLHFGNGTRLTVT.

This chain joins TRBV30 and TRBJ1-2; no definite D call. Trimming stripped 4 bases from V and 3 bases from J, with 12 bases between. Germline V gene lookup returns CDR1 GTSNPN and CDR2 SVGIG (reference sequence). The CDR3 is 13 residues long. CDR3 region: CAWNPNSYYGYTF. The CDR3, as DNA: TGTGCCTGGAACCCAAACAGCTACTATGGCTACACCTTC.

This rearrangement joins TRBV4-1 to TRBJ1-5; tentatively, D is TRBD1 (5 bases). Per the germline V gene, CDR1 is MGHRA and CDR2 is YSYEKL. The CDR3 is 18 residues long. Trimming removed 0 bases at V and 7 bases at J, with 22 bases between. The CDR3 sequence is CASSQDLGRGLGYQPQHF. The CDR3 nucleotides are TGCGCCAGCAGCCAAGACTTAGGGCGGGGCTTAGGCTACCAGCCCCAGCATTTT.

The rearrangement links TRBV29-1 to TRBJ2-3, with 15 bases matching TRBD2. Germline CDR1 and CDR2: SQVTM and ANQGSEA. The CDR3 is made up of 15 amino acids. The V segment lost 4 bases and the J segment 8 bases; nucleotides outside the gene matches: 7. The CDR3 protein is CSVARTSGGAVTQYF. For the CDR3, the DNA is TGCAGCGTTGCCCGGACTAGCGGGGGGGCTGTTACGCAGTATTTT.